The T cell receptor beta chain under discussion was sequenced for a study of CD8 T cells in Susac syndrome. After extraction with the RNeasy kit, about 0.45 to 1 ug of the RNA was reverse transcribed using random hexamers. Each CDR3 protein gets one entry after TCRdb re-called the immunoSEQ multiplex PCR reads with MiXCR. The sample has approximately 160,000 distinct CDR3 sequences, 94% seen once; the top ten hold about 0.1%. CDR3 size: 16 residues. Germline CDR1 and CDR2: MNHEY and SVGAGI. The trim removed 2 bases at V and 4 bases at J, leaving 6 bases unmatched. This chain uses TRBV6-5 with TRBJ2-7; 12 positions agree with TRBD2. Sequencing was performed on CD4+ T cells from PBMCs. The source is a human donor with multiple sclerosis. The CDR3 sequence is CASSYSLAGGPYEQYF. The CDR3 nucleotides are TGTGCCAGCAGTTACAGTCTAGCGGGAGGGCCGTACGAGCAGTACTTC.